The 25 T cell receptor beta chains below all came from one sample that was sequenced in a study of PD-1 blockade in classical Hodgkin lymphoma. Brentuximab vedotin exposure varied, and every patient relapsed after autologous stem cell transplantation. Negative selection with magnetic separation was used to purify CD4+ T cells from thawed PBMCs. The repertoire was sequenced with immunoSEQ multiplex PCR; TCRdb's copy has only in-frame clones and lacks some. Of about 4,200 clones in the sample, around 87% were seen once. Sequenced material: CD4+ T cells from blood, taken at baseline. Receptors originate from a human donor with classical Hodgkin lymphoma.

The chain joins TRBV4-1 to TRBJ1-2; 7 bases match TRBD1. The trim removed 0 bases at V and 8 bases at J, leaving 6 bases unmatched. Germline V gene lookup returns CDR1 MGHRA and CDR2 YSYEKL. There are 14 residues in the CDR3. CDR3 region: CASSQDGRQGGYTF. The CDR3 bases are TGCGCCAGCAGCCAAGATGGGCGACAGGGCGGCTACACCTTC.

This chain connects TRBV10-3 to TRBJ1-1, with D possibly matching TRBD1 (5 bases). Germline CDR1 reads ENHRY; CDR2 reads SYGVKD. The CDR3 is 16 amino acids. V lost 0 bases and J lost 1, with 12 bases in between. CDR3 sequence reads: CAISESIGAGNTEAFF. Written as DNA, the CDR3 is TGTGCCATCAGTGAGTCGATCGGGGCGGGGAACACTGAAGCTTTCTTT.

The V gene is TRBV10-2, the J gene TRBJ2-3; D gene uncertain. Trimming took off 6 bases at V and 3 bases at J, with 4 bases between the two ends. CDR3 length equals 11 residues. Germline V gene data show CDR1 as WSHSY and CDR2 as SAAADI. The CDR3 coding sequence is TGCGCCAGCAGATATACAGATACGCAGTATTTT. Protein product: CASRYTDTQYF.

V and J are TRBV5-1 and TRBJ2-7, with 10 nucleotides matching TRBD2. The CDR3 has 15 residues. The germline V gene encodes CDR1 SGHRS and CDR2 YFSETQ. V shed 1 base, J shed 1 base, and the junction held 2 bases outside the gene matches. As DNA, the CDR3 is TGCGCCAGCAGCTTGTCTAGCGGGGGTTCCTACGAGCAGTACTTC. As protein: CASSLSSGGSYEQYF.

The chain has TRBV7-2 and TRBJ2-3, with a possible D match to TRBD2 (6 bases). The V end was cut by 5 bases, the J end by 1 base, with 10 bases between. The length of the CDR3 is 14 residues. Germline loops: CDR1 SGHTA, CDR2 FQGNSA. CDR3 sequence (DNA): TGTGCCAGCAGCCCGGGACTGCGCACAGATACGCAGTATTTT. Protein product: CASSPGLRTDTQYF.

The gene calls are TRBV10-2 and TRBJ2-1, with 12 nucleotides matching TRBD2. The CDR3 is 18 residues long. Per germline, CDR1 WSHSY and CDR2 SAAADI. Trimming cost V 3 bases and J 0 bases; bases outside gene matches: 6. The CDR3 loop is CASSEKLAGGYSYNEQFF. The CDR3 nucleotides are TGCGCCAGCAGTGAAAAACTAGCGGGAGGCTACTCCTACAATGAGCAGTTCTTC.

The CDR3 spells CASSHNPVSRGGTEAFF. The CDR3 region has the DNA TGCGCCAGCAGCCATAACCCAGTAAGCAGGGGAGGCACTGAAGCTTTCTTT. V and J are TRBV4-1 and TRBJ1-1; D perhaps matches TRBD1 (6 bases). This CDR3 comprises 17 residues. CDR1 is MGHRA, CDR2 YSYEKL, per germline. V dropped 3 bases and J dropped 4 bases, with 21 bases sitting between them.

The V gene is TRBV11-2, the J gene TRBJ1-1; D unresolved. Germline V gene data show CDR1 as SGHAT and CDR2 as FQNNGV. The V and J ends lost 8 bases and 1 base respectively, with 5 bases between them. The length of the CDR3 is 11 residues. The CDR3 sequence is CASEGNTEAFF. In nucleotides, the CDR3 is TGTGCCAGCGAAGGGAACACTGAAGCTTTCTTT.

The chain links TRBV11-3 to TRBJ2-7; TRBD2 aligns across 11 bases. There are 14 residues in the CDR3. J gave up 4 bases and V 6 bases, and 5 bases lay outside the gene matches. CDR1 and CDR2 (germline): SGHNT, YENEEA. CDR3: CASRSGTSGYEQYF. DNA for the CDR3: TGTGCCAGCAGGTCCGGGACTAGCGGTTACGAGCAGTACTTC.

The chain couples TRBV6-1 to TRBJ1-2, with 7 bases lining up with TRBD1. Germline V lookup: CDR1 MNHNS, CDR2 SASEGT. The CDR3 contains 19 residues. V shed 0 bases, J shed 4 bases, and the junction held 17 bases outside the gene matches. The CDR3 region has the DNA TGTGCCAGCAGTGAAGCGCTTCGGGGGCAGGGGGTGATCAGCTATGGCTACACCTTC. Encoded protein: CASSEALRGQGVISYGYTF.

J is TRBJ2-7 and V is TRBV10-2; TRBD1 is a possible D gene (5 bases). CDR1 and CDR2 from the germline V gene are WSHSY and SAAADI. Trimming took off 0 bases at V and 1 base at J, with 10 bases between the two ends. CDR3 size: 15 residues. The CDR3 protein is CASSESYGASYEQYF. The CDR3 DNA reads TGCGCCAGCAGTGAGTCGTATGGGGCGTCCTACGAGCAGTACTTC.

The rearrangement uses TRBV10-3 and TRBJ1-4; 9 bases are a match to TRBD1. Germline CDR1 is ENHRY and CDR2 is SYGVKD. V trimming: 3 bases; J trimming: 13 bases; junction bases outside the gene matches: 6. CDR3 size: 13 residues. The CDR3 sequence is CAISDQQGAGLFF. Here the CDR3 DNA reads TGTGCCATCAGTGACCAACAGGGGGCGGGACTGTTTTTT.

This rearrangement joins TRBV11-1 to TRBJ1-4; 8 nucleotides align to TRBD1. CDR3 length: 15 amino acids. Germline assignment: CDR1 SGHAT and CDR2 FQDESV (reference sequence). V trimming: 5 bases; J trimming: 3 bases; junction bases outside the gene matches: 5. This CDR3 reads CASSRQGWSNEKLFF. The CDR3 DNA reads as TGTGCCAGCAGCCGACAGGGGTGGTCTAATGAAAAACTGTTTTTT. Variable domain in full (rest from reference TRBV11-1 and TRBJ1-4): EAEVAQSPRYKITEKSQAVAFWCDPISGHATLYWYRQILGQGPELLVQFQDESVVDDSQLPKDRFSAERLKGVDSTLKIQPAELGDSAMYLCASSRQGWSNEKLFFGSGTQLSVL.

The rearrangement joins TRBV7-2 to TRBJ2-7; maybe TRBD2 (5 bases). The CDR3 extends over 14 amino acids. V was trimmed by 2 bases and J by 1 base, leaving 9 bases between them. CDR1 and CDR2 (germline): SGHTA, FQGNSA. The CDR3 protein is CASSLTTGSYEQYF. CDR3 in DNA: TGTGCCAGCAGCTTAACAACGGGATCCTACGAGCAGTACTTC.

This sequence joins TRBV19 and TRBJ1-5; D ambiguous. Trimming took off 2 bases at V and 4 bases at J, with 9 bases between the two ends. The germline gives CDR1 LNHDA, CDR2 SQIVND (reference sequence). The CDR3 contains 14 residues. CDR3 protein: CASSIIGPNQPQHF. CDR3 nucleotides: TGTGCCAGTAGTATAATAGGGCCAAATCAGCCCCAGCATTTT.

The CDR3 region is CAIRGSRGPGTDTQYF. Here the CDR3 DNA reads TGTGCCATCAGGGGAAGCAGGGGGCCAGGCACAGATACGCAGTATTTT. The chain carries TRBV10-3 and TRBJ2-3; 8 nucleotides line up with TRBD1. Germline V CDR1 and CDR2: ENHRY, SYGVKD. V was pared by 6 bases and J by 1 base, with 9 bases of the junction left unmatched. This CDR3 comprises 16 residues.

This chain uses TRBV27 with TRBJ2-3, with D perhaps TRBD1 (6 bases). The germline V gene has CDR1 MNHEY and CDR2 SMNVEV (reference sequence). Trimming pared 8 bases from V and 4 bases from J, leaving 16 bases between. CDR3 size: 14 residues. The CDR3 DNA reads TGTGCCAGCGTACGGCAGGGGCCCCCAGATACGCAGTATTTT. Translation: CASVRQGPPDTQYF.

The rearrangement links TRBV9 to TRBJ2-7; 8 bases align to TRBD2. V shed 0 bases and J 3 bases; nucleotides not matched to a gene: 5. This CDR3 region has 15 residues. The V gene's germline CDR1 is SGDLS and CDR2 YYNGEE. This CDR3 is CASSVDSGGGYEQYF. The CDR3 region has the DNA TGTGCCAGCAGCGTAGATTCGGGAGGGGGCTACGAGCAGTACTTC.

The chain employs TRBV11-3 and TRBJ2-1, with D perhaps given as TRBD1 or TRBD2 (6 bases each). V dropped 2 bases and J dropped 4 bases, with 12 bases sitting between them. The CDR3 runs to 15 residues. Germline V gene sequence: CDR1 SGHNT, CDR2 YENEEA. The CDR3 sequence: CASSLSGGGYNEQFF. The CDR3 DNA is TGTGCCAGCAGCTTATCCGGGGGCGGGTACAATGAGCAGTTCTTC.

The CDR3 nucleotides are TGTGCCAGTAGTATACGAGGGCGGGAGGGCCAACGCGGGCAGTACTTC. Its translation is CASSIRGREGQRGQYF. J is TRBJ2-7 and V is TRBV19, with TRBD2 matching over 9 bases. The CDR3 runs to 16 residues. The V segment lost 2 bases and the J segment 9 bases; nucleotides outside the gene matches: 14. In germline, CDR1 is LNHDA, CDR2 SQIVND (reference sequence).

V and J are TRBV18 and TRBJ2-5; D might be TRBD1 (5 bases). The V end was cut by 6 bases, the J end by 1 base, with 12 bases between. This CDR3 region has 14 residues. Germline CDR1 is KGHSH and CDR2 is LQKENI. The CDR3, as DNA: TGTGCCAGCTCCCTCAGGGTCGTCCAAGAGACCCAGTACTTC. Protein sequence: CASSLRVVQETQYF.

The chain employs TRBV6-5 and TRBJ2-1; 7 nucleotides match TRBD2. The CDR3 has 15 residues. V shed 6 bases, J shed 4 bases, and the junction held 9 bases outside the gene matches. The germline gives CDR1 MNHEY, CDR2 SVGAGI. The CDR3 region has the DNA TGTGCCAGCAGCCGGGAGGAGCGCCCTTACAATGAGCAGTTCTTC. This gives the protein CASSREERPYNEQFF.

The chain links TRBV19 to TRBJ1-2; unclear D gene. The length of the CDR3 is 15 residues. Germline V gives CDR1 LNHDA, CDR2 SQIVND (reference sequence). Trimming pared 0 bases from V and 7 bases from J, leaving 15 bases between. The CDR3 DNA reads TGTGCCAGTAGTATAGACCGGGGAGTTGTGGGTGGCTACACCTTC. Protein sequence: CASSIDRGVVGGYTF.

The J gene is TRBJ2-1, the V gene TRBV11-2, with 7 bases lining up with TRBD2. V lost 7 bases, J lost 3 bases, and 9 bases stayed unmatched. The length of the CDR3 is 15 residues. Germline lookup yields CDR1 SGHAT and CDR2 FQNNGV. The CDR3 DNA follows: TGTGCCAGCAACCCGGGGGGAGAATTCTACAATGAGCAGTTCTTC. The encoded protein is CASNPGGEFYNEQFF.

This chain joins TRBV5-4 and TRBJ2-7, with D unclear. The V gene's germline CDR1 is SGHNT and CDR2 YYREEE (reference sequence). V was clipped by 7 bases and J by 1 base, with 18 bases between them. The CDR3 has 15 amino acids. Written as DNA, the CDR3 is TGTGCCAGCTCGTCTCCGGGCCGATTGTCCTACGAGCAGTACTTC. Translated: CASSSPGRLSYEQYF.